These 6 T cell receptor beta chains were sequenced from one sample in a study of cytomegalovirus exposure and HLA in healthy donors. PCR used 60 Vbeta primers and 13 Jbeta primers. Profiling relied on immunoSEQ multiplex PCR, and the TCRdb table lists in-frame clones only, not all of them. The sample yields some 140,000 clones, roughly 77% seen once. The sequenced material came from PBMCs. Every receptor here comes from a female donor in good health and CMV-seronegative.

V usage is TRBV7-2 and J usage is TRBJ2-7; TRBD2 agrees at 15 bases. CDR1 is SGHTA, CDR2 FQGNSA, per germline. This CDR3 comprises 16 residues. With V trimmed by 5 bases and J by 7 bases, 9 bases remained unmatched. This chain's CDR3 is CASSAGRTSGRGEQYF. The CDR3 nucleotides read TGTGCCAGCAGCGCGGGACGGACTAGCGGGAGGGGTGAGCAGTACTTC.

The CDR3 DNA sequence: TGCGCCAGCAGCCCCGCGGGACAGGGGGTGGGGCAGCCCCAGCATTTT. This sequence encodes CASSPAGQGVGQPQHF. V usage is TRBV5-1 and J usage is TRBJ1-5; 11 bases agree with TRBD1. Trimming cost V 4 bases and J 7 bases; bases outside gene matches: 10. The germline CDR1 and CDR2 sequences are SGHRS and YFSETQ. The CDR3 runs 16 residues.

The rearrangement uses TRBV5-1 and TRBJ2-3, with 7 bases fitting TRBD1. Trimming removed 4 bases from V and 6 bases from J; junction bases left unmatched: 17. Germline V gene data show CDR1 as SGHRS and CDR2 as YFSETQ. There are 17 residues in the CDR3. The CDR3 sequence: CASSTGRQGLPWDTQYF. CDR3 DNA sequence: TGCGCCAGCAGCACCGGTAGACAGGGTTTACCCTGGGATACGCAGTATTTT.

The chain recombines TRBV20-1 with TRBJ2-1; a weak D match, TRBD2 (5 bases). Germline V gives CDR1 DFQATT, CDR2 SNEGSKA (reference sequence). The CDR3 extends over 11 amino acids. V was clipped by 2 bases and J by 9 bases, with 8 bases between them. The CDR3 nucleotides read TGCAGTGCTAGACGGGGAAGTGAGCAGTTCTTC. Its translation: CSARRGSEQFF.

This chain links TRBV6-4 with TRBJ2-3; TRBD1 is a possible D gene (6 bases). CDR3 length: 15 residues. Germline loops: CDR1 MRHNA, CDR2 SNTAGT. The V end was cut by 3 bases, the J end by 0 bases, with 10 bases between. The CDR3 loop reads CASSERGSSTDTQYF. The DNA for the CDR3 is TGTGCCAGCAGTGAAAGGGGGAGTAGCACAGATACGCAGTATTTT.

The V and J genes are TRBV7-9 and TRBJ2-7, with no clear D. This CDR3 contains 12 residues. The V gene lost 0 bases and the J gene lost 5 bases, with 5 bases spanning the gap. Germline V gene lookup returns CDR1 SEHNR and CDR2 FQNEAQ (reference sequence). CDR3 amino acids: CASSLARDEQYF. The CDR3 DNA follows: TGTGCCAGCAGCTTAGCGCGAGACGAGCAGTACTTC.